The 22 T cell receptor beta chains listed next were all sequenced from one sample in a study of blood T cell repertoires in COVID-19. Produced via immunoSEQ multiplex PCR; TCRdb's table is partial and in-frame only. The sample has roughly 150,000 clones, around four fifths seen once. Input material: peripheral blood. The receptor source for this set is a woman of 80 years or more with COVID-19, enrolled during active disease.

The chain joins TRBV20-1 to TRBJ1-6; 8 bases agree with TRBD1. V dropped 3 bases and J dropped 1; count of bases not matched to a gene: 5. Germline CDR1 is DFQATT and CDR2 is SNEGSKA (reference sequence). The CDR3 consists of 16 residues. The DNA for the CDR3 is TGCAGTGCTAGTCAGGGGGCGAGGTCCTATAATTCACCCCTCCACTTT. Protein sequence: CSASQGARSYNSPLHF.

The chain couples TRBV10-1 to TRBJ2-5; the D gene is possibly TRBD1 (5 bases). Germline V gene lookup returns CDR1 WNHNN and CDR2 SYGVQD (reference sequence). The CDR3 is 14 amino acids. V shed 3 bases and J shed 0 bases, with 8 bases lying between them. Written as DNA, the CDR3 is TGCGCCAGCAGTGAAGGGGCAAACCAAGAGACCCAGTACTTC. Its translation is CASSEGANQETQYF.

The rearrangement joins TRBV28 to TRBJ2-7; possible D gene TRBD2, 5 bases. This CDR3 region has 15 residues. V was shortened by 2 bases and J by 8 bases, with 19 bases between the two germline ends. Per the germline V gene, CDR1 is MDHEN and CDR2 is SYDVKM. The CDR3 reads CASSLTAGPEGKQYF. CDR3 coding DNA: TGTGCCAGCAGTTTAACTGCCGGGCCTGAGGGAAAGCAGTACTTC.

V and J are TRBV25-1 and TRBJ2-5; possible D gene TRBD1, 5 bases. The germline CDR1 and CDR2 sequences are MGHDK and SYGVNS. Between the trimmed V and J ends, which lost 6 bases and 5 bases, there was a span of 7 bases. The CDR3 has 11 amino acids. The CDR3 region has the DNA TGTGCCAGCAGGGGGCTGGAGACCCAGTACTTC. It translates to CASRGLETQYF.

The table lists this clone with a count of one. This chain uses TRBV5-1 with TRBJ2-5, with 13 bases fitting TRBD2. Losses at the gene ends were 1 base for V and 5 bases for J; bases not matched to a gene: 2. The germline gives CDR1 SGHRS, CDR2 YFSETQ. There are 15 residues in the CDR3. The CDR3 coding sequence is TGCGCCAGCAGCTTGACTAGCGGGGGGGCGGAGACCCAGTACTTC. This codes for CASSLTSGGAETQYF.

The chain uses TRBV6-1 and TRBJ1-2; TRBD1 matches 7 bases. Germline CDR1 is MNHNS and CDR2 is SASEGT. This CDR3 comprises 16 residues. After removal of 3 bases from V and 2 bases from J, the junction contained 9 bases not matched to a gene. This CDR3 reads CASSEDRLSYNYGYTF. The CDR3 nucleotides read TGTGCCAGCAGTGAGGACAGGCTTTCTTACAACTATGGCTACACCTTC.

J is TRBJ2-5 and V is TRBV11-2; D may be TRBD2 (5 bases). The germline V gene encodes CDR1 SGHAT and CDR2 FQNNGV. CDR3 length: 14 amino acids. Trimming removed 1 base from V and 5 bases from J, with 11 bases in between. The DNA of the CDR3 is TGTGCCAGCAGCTTAGTTGGCGGGTTGGAGACCCAGTACTTC. Protein: CASSLVGGLETQYF. The variable domain in full, with the rest retrieved from reference TRBV11-2 and TRBJ2-5, is EAGVAQSPRYKIIEKRQSVAFWCNPISGHATLYWYQQILGQGPKLLIQFQNNGVVDDSQLPKDRFSAERLKGVDSTLKIQPAKLEDSAVYLCASSLVGGLETQYFGPGTRLLVL.

The chain has TRBV5-4 and TRBJ1-5; D may be TRBD1 (6 bases). V lost 2 bases to trimming and J lost 3 bases, with 9 bases between them. Per the germline V gene, CDR1 is SGHNT and CDR2 is YYREEE (reference sequence). CDR3 length: 14 amino acids. The chain's CDR3 is CASSFQGYNQPQHF. The CDR3 nucleotides read TGTGCCAGCAGCTTCCAGGGGTACAATCAGCCCCAGCATTTT.

The rearrangement links TRBV2 to TRBJ1-1; 7 bases fit TRBD1. Germline trimming cut 6 bases from V and 2 bases from J; bases unmatched to any gene: 9. Per the germline V gene, CDR1 is SNHLY and CDR2 is FYNNEI. This CDR3 is 15 amino acids long. CDR3 in amino acids: CASREETGTNTEAFF. The CDR3 coding sequence is TGTGCCAGCAGGGAGGAGACAGGGACCAACACTGAAGCTTTCTTT.

The chain joins TRBV18 to TRBJ1-2; 7 nucleotides match TRBD1. J lost 6 bases, V lost 5 bases, and 18 bases had no gene match. This CDR3 has 17 residues. CDR1 KGHSH and CDR2 LQKENI come from the germline V gene. CDR3 in amino acids: CASSIGQEGLREDGYTF. DNA for the CDR3: TGTGCCAGCTCAATTGGACAGGAAGGCTTGAGGGAGGATGGCTACACCTTC.

This chain uses TRBV5-1 with TRBJ2-3; the match to TRBD1 covers 8 bases. With V trimmed by 0 bases and J by 4 bases, 7 bases remained unmatched. There are 16 residues in the CDR3. From germline, CDR1 is SGHRS and CDR2 YFSETQ. The CDR3 DNA follows: TGCGCCAGCAGCTTGGCCCAAACAGGGGGAGCAGATACGCAGTATTTT. As protein: CASSLAQTGGADTQYF.

CDR3 sequence (DNA): TGTGCCAGCGGTGGAGGGGACTCTCAAGAGACCCAGTACTTC. Translated: CASGGGDSQETQYF. The chain couples TRBV28 to TRBJ2-5, with a weak D call TRBD2 (6 bases). Germline values: CDR1 MDHEN, CDR2 SYDVKM. The V end lost 8 bases, the J end lost 2 bases, and 15 bases lay between the germline ends. The CDR3 is 14 residues long.

The genes are TRBV29-1 and TRBJ1-5; D ambiguous. V dropped 4 bases and J dropped 3 bases, with 10 bases sitting between them. The CDR3 runs to 13 residues. Per germline, CDR1 SQVTM and CDR2 ANQGSEA. The CDR3 bases are TGCAGCGTTGCGGCAACAGTCAATCAGCCCCAGCATTTT. Amino acid sequence: CSVAATVNQPQHF. The variable domain in full, completed from reference TRBV29-1 and TRBJ1-5, reads SAVISQKPSRDICQRGTSLTIQCQVDSQVTMMFWYRQQPGQSLTLIATANQGSEATYESGFVIDKFPISRPNLTFSTLTVSNMSPEDSSIYLCSVAATVNQPQHFGDGTRLSIL.

This clone was seen only once. This sample includes further DNA sequences coding for the same CDR3. The rearrangement links TRBV5-1 to TRBJ1-3; TRBD1 matches 7 bases. The CDR3 is 15 amino acids. Germline V gene lookup returns CDR1 SGHRS and CDR2 YFSETQ. V lost 0 bases, J lost 4 bases, and 4 bases stayed unmatched. The CDR3 nucleotides read TGCGCCAGCAGCTTGGGACAGGGAGCAGGAAACACCATATATTTT. Translated, it gives CASSLGQGAGNTIYF.

The J gene is TRBJ2-3, the V gene TRBV7-9; the D gene is possibly TRBD1 (5 bases). In germline, CDR1 is SEHNR, CDR2 FQNEAQ (reference sequence). The CDR3 is 13 residues long. The V gene lost 9 bases and the J gene lost 0 bases, with 10 bases spanning the gap. Written as DNA, the CDR3 is TGTGCCAGTGGGGCCCCTAGCACAGATACGCAGTATTTT. Protein: CASGAPSTDTQYF. Full variable domain (outside the CDR3, taken from reference TRBV7-9 and TRBJ2-3): DTGVSQNPRHKITKRGQNVTFRCDPISEHNRLYWYRQTLGQGPEFLTYFQNEAQLEKSRLLSDRFSAERPKGSFSTLEIQRTEQGDSAMYLCASGAPSTDTQYFGPGTRLTVL.

This sequence joins TRBV28 and TRBJ1-6; TRBD1 is a possible D gene (5 bases). CDR3 size: 15 residues. Germline CDR1 is MDHEN and CDR2 is SYDVKM. The ends were cut back, 6 bases at V and 5 bases at J, with 14 bases in the middle. The CDR3 protein is CASSLLTGNNSPLHF. CDR3 bases: TGTGCCAGCAGCCTCTTAACAGGAAATAATTCACCCCTCCACTTT.

The chain combines TRBV10-3 with TRBJ1-2; D possibly corresponds to TRBD1 (5 bases). The CDR3 loop spans 12 amino acids. Germline values: CDR1 ENHRY, CDR2 SYGVKD. V shed 7 bases and J shed 8 bases, with 14 bases lying between them. The CDR3 DNA reads TGTGCCATCACGCCGCAGGGTGGCGGCTACACCTTC. This translates into CAITPQGGGYTF.

The rearrangement uses TRBV5-1 and TRBJ2-7; D might be TRBD2 (7 bases). V shed 2 bases and J shed 2 bases, with 17 bases lying between them. Germline CDR1 is SGHRS and CDR2 is YFSETQ. The CDR3 runs to 16 residues. CDR3: CASSLAGQTETYEQYF. The CDR3 DNA is TGCGCCAGCAGCTTAGCGGGACAAACGGAGACCTACGAGCAGTACTTC. The full variable domain, rest sourced from reference TRBV5-1 and TRBJ2-7, is KAGVTQTPRYLIKTRGQQVTLSCSPISGHRSVSWYQQTPGQGLQFLFEYFSETQRNKGNFPGRFSGRQFSNSRSEMNVSTLELGDSALYLCASSLAGQTETYEQYFGPGTRLTVT.

The chain employs TRBV6-5 and TRBJ1-1; the D gene is possibly TRBD1 (6 bases). The germline CDR1 and CDR2 sequences are MNHEY and SVGAGI. V lost 4 bases and J 1 base, leaving 10 bases between the germline ends. This CDR3 is 14 amino acids long. The CDR3 loop reads CASSFRTANTEAFF. The CDR3 coding sequence is TGTGCCAGCAGTTTTAGGACAGCGAACACTGAAGCTTTCTTT.

The chain joins TRBV4-1 to TRBJ1-6; D may be TRBD1 (5 bases). With 1 base removed from V and 7 bases from J, the gap between germline ends came to 14 bases. CDR1 is MGHRA, CDR2 YSYEKL, per germline. The CDR3 has 16 residues. Written as DNA, the CDR3 is TGCGCCAGCAGCCAAGTTGGAGGGGATCGCAATTCACCCCTCCACTTT. This codes for CASSQVGGDRNSPLHF.

The V gene is TRBV28, the J gene TRBJ2-3; tentative D call: TRBD1 (6 bases). Trimming shortened V by 6 bases and J by 3 bases, and 16 bases separated the two germline ends. CDR3 length: 15 amino acids. The V gene's germline CDR1 is MDHEN and CDR2 SYDVKM. CDR3 sequence reads: CASSPRGQPTDTQYF. CDR3 sequence (DNA): TGTGCCAGCAGCCCCAGGGGCCAGCCGACAGATACGCAGTATTTT.

The rearrangement joins TRBV7-2 to TRBJ1-3; 7 bases fit TRBD1. Per the germline V gene, CDR1 is SGHTA and CDR2 is FQGNSA. The CDR3 runs to 18 residues. Trimming at V came to 7 bases and at J to 0 bases, leaving 15 bases not matched to a gene. The CDR3 protein is CASMRRTGGGSSGNTIYF. The CDR3 DNA is TGTGCCAGCATGCGACGCACAGGAGGGGGCAGCTCTGGAAACACCATATATTTT.